This T cell receptor beta chain was captured by sequencing in a study of blood T cell repertoires in COVID-19. The CDR3 has 17 amino acids. The germline CDR1 and CDR2 sequences are SGHRS and YFSETQ. V lost 5 bases, J lost 8 bases, and 23 bases lay in between. Those who participated ranged in age from about 18 to 95 years and resided in approximately 23 US areas. Which cohort a participant joined came from the clinical history participants gave. As handled by the study authors: Reference gene primer amplification in the assay estimated nucleated cell counts. Profiling relied on immunoSEQ multiplex PCR, and the TCRdb table lists in-frame clones only, not all of them. V and J calls and clone size are those listed in that table; D and trimming were worked out from the DNA. The sample shows just over 80,000 clones, 75% to 90% of them seen only once.

The chain links TRBV5-1 to TRBJ1-6; D uncertain. The sample was PBMCs or T cells enriched from blood (not recorded which). The receptor comes from a woman between 50 and 59 years old with acute COVID-19. The CDR3 DNA reads as TGCGCCAGCAGGGGAGTTGGAGGGATTGGTTCCTATTCACCCCTCCACTTT. Amino acid sequence: CASRGVGGIGSYSPLHF.